Sequencing of this TCR beta chain was carried out in a study of blood T cells in healthy people across ages. Sample-barcoded 5' priming and a J-beta primer mix drove a second PCR of roughly 7 to 11 cycles. Using its own MiXCR run on the 5' RACE reads, TCRdb lists one record per CDR3 protein. The sample includes 700,000 to 1,000,000 distinct CDR3 sequences, around two fifths seen only once; the top ten take roughly 18%. In regard to this clonotype: The antigen is unknown.

Unmatched junction bases numbered 5, after V lost 3 bases and J lost 2 bases. The CDR3 extends over 16 amino acids. Germline loops: CDR1 SEHNR, CDR2 FQNEAQ (reference sequence). Study-wide points: Compared with aged donors, long-lived donors showed fewer expanded clones, suggesting selection.

This chain links TRBV7-9 with TRBJ2-3; 10 positions match TRBD2. The sequencing sample was made of blood. The TCR originated in a man aged 55-75 years in good health. Here the CDR3 reads CASSFSGGMYTDTQYF. The CDR3 DNA sequence: TGTGCCAGCAGCTTTAGCGGGGGGATGTACACAGATACGCAGTATTTT. The full variable domain, completed using reference TRBV7-9 and TRBJ2-3, is DTGVSQNPRHKITKRGQNVTFRCDPISEHNRLYWYRQTLGQGPEFLTYFQNEAQLEKSRLLSDRFSAERPKGSFSTLEIQRTEQGDSAMYLCASSFSGGMYTDTQYFGPGTRLTVL.